These 5 T cell receptor beta chains originate from one sample sequenced in a study of shared clonotypes between healthy human individuals. Clones were sequenced by immunoSEQ multiplex PCR, and TCRdb holds only the in-frame ones, with some missing. The sample includes over a million clones, 96% of them seen just once. The sample consisted of naive CD4+ T cells sorted from blood. Subset meaning: CD45RA+ positively selected. These receptors were collected from a man younger than 45 in good health.

About this clone itself: A read error may produce the germline difference seen at one junction end. The chain recombines TRBV7-8 with TRBJ1-2; 10 positions match TRBD1. The CDR3 runs 15 residues. Germline CDR1 SGHVS, CDR2 FQNEAQ. The CDR3: CASTLQTGGTYGYTF. In nucleotides, the CDR3 is TGTGCCAGCACCTTACAGACAGGGGGCACCTATGGCTACACCTTC.

The V call is TRBV28, the J call TRBJ2-3; D uncertain. CDR1 is MDHEN and CDR2 is SYDVKM in the germline V gene. This CDR3 region has 15 residues. V was pared by 7 bases and J by 1 base, with 15 bases between. CDR3 nucleotide sequence: TGTGCCAGCACCCGCACCTACCCCCGCACAGATACGCAGTATTTT. It encodes CASTRTYPRTDTQYF.

The J gene is TRBJ2-1, the V gene TRBV6-1; TRBD1 matches 9 bases. The CDR3 has 14 residues. CDR1 is MNHNS and CDR2 is SASEGT in the germline V gene. With V trimmed by 6 bases and J by 6 bases, 6 bases remained unmatched. CDR3 nucleotides: TGTGCCAGCAGGATGACAGGGGGAAGCAATGAGCAGTTCTTC. It translates to CASRMTGGSNEQFF.

A word on this clone: Other nucleotide sequences from this sample produce the same CDR3. The chain combines TRBV10-1 with TRBJ2-7, with no clear D. This CDR3 region has 13 residues. Deletions cut 0 bases from V and 5 bases from J, with 8 bases between. Germline-derived CDR1 and CDR2 are WNHNN and SYGVQD (reference sequence). CDR3 bases: TGCGCCAGCAGTGAGTCGGGCCGCGACGAGCAGTACTTC. Translation gives CASSESGRDEQYF.

The chain recombines TRBV19 with TRBJ2-1, with unresolved D. CDR3 length equals 16 residues. CDR1 LNHDA and CDR2 SQIVND come from the germline V gene (reference sequence). V was trimmed by 5 bases and J by 2 bases, leaving 16 bases between them. The CDR3 loop is CASSATLLSAYNEQFF. DNA for the CDR3: TGTGCCAGTAGTGCGACTCTGTTGAGCGCCTACAATGAGCAGTTCTTC.